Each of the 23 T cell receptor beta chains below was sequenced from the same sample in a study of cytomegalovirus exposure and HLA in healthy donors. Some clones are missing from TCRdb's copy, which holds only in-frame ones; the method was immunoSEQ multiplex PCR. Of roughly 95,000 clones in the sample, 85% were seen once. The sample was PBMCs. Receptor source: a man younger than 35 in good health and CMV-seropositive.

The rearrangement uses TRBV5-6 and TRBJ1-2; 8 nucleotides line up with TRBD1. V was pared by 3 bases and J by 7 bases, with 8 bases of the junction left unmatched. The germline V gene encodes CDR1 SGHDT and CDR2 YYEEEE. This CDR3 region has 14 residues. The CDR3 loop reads CASSSDRVGRGYTF. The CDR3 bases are TGTGCCAGCAGCTCGGACAGGGTCGGCCGTGGCTACACCTTC. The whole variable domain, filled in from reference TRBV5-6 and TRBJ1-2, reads DAGVTQSPTHLIKTRGQQVTLRCSPKSGHDTVSWYQQALGQGPQFIFQYYEEEERQRGNFPDRFSGHQFPNYSSELNVNALLLGDSALYLCASSSDRVGRGYTFGSGTRLTVV.

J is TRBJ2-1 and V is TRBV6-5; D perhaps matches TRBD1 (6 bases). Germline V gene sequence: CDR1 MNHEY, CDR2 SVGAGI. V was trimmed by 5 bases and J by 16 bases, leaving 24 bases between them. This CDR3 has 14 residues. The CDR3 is CASSEGDGHSQLFF. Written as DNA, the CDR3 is TGTGCCAGCAGTGAGGGGGACGGGCACAGTCAGCTATTCTTC.

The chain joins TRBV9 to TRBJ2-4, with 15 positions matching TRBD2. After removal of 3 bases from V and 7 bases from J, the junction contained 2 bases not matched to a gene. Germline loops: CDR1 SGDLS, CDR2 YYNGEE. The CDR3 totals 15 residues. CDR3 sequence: CASSAGTSGRNIQYF. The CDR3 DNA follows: TGTGCCAGCAGCGCCGGGACTAGCGGGAGGAACATTCAGTACTTC.

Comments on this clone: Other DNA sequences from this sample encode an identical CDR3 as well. The CDR3 sequence is CASSYPQETQYF. DNA of the CDR3: TGTGCCAGCAGTTACCCTCAAGAGACCCAGTACTTC. The chain has TRBV6-6 and TRBJ2-5; D call uncertain. CDR1 MNHNY and CDR2 SVGAGI come from the germline V gene (reference sequence). This CDR3 region has 12 residues. The germline V and J ends were trimmed by 2 bases and 2 bases, with 3 bases remaining between them.

The CDR3 DNA reads TGTGCCAGCAGTGTTTTAGCGGGAGGGCCCGAGACCCAGTACTTC. Translation gives CASSVLAGGPETQYF. The V gene is TRBV6-1, the J gene TRBJ2-5, with 11 positions matching TRBD2. V was clipped by 4 bases and J by 5 bases; unmatched bases: 6. This CDR3 comprises 15 residues. CDR1 and CDR2 (germline): MNHNS, SASEGT.

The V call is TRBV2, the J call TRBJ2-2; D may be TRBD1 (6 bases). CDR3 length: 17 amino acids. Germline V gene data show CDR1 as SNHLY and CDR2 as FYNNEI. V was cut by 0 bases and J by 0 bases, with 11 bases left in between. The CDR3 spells CASSEAAGAANTGELFF. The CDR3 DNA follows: TGTGCCAGCAGTGAAGCGGCAGGGGCCGCGAACACCGGGGAGCTGTTTTTT.

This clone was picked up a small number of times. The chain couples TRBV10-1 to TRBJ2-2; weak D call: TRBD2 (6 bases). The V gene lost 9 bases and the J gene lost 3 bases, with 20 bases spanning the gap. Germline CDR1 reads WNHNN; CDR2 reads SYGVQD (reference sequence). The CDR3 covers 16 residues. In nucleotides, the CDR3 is TGCGCCAGAGCCGTGATGGGGGGAGGCGACACCGGGGAGCTGTTTTTT. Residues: CARAVMGGGDTGELFF.

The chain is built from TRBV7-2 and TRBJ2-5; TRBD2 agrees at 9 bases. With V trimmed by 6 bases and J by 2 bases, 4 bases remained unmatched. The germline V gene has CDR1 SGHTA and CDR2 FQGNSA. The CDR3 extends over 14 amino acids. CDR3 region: CASRRTSAQETQYF. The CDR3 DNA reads TGTGCCAGCAGGAGGACTAGCGCTCAAGAGACCCAGTACTTC.

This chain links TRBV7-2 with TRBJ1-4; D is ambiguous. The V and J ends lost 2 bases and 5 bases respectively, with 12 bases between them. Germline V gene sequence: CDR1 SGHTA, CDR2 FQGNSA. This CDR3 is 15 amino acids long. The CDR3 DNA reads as TGTGCCAGCAGCTTATGGTCGTCTGGCAATGAAAAACTGTTTTTT. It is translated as CASSLWSSGNEKLFF.

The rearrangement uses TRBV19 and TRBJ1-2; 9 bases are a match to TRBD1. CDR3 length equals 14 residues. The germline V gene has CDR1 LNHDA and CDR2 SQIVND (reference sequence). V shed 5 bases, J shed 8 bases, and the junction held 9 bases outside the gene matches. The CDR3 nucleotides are TGTGCCAGTAGTGTTGGGGGACAGGGATACGGCTACACCTTC. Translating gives CASSVGGQGYGYTF. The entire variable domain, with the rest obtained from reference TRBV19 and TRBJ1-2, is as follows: DGGITQSPKYLFRKEGQNVTLSCEQNLNHDAMYWYRQDPGQGLRLIYYSQIVNDFQKGDIAEGYSVSREKKESFPLTVTSAQKNPTAFYLCASSVGGQGYGYTFGSGTRLTVV.

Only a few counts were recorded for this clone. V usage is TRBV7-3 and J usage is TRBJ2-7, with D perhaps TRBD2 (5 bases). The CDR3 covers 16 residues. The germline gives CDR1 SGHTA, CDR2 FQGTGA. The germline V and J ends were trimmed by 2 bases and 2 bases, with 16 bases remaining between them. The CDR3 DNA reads TGTGCCAGCAGCTTATGGCCGTCTAGCTCCCCCTACGAGCAGTACTTC. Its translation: CASSLWPSSSPYEQYF.

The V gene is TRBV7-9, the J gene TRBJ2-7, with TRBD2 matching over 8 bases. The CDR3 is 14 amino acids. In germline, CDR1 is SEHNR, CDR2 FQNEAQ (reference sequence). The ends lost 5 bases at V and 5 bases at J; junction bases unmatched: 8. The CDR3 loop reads CASSPRTSINEQYF. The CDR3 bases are TGTGCCAGCAGCCCTCGGACTAGCATAAACGAGCAGTACTTC.

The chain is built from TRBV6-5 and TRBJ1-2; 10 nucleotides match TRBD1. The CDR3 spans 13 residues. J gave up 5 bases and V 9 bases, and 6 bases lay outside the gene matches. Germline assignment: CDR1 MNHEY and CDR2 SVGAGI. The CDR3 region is CASGTGAKYGYTF. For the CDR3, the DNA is TGTGCCAGTGGGACAGGGGCCAAATATGGCTACACCTTC.

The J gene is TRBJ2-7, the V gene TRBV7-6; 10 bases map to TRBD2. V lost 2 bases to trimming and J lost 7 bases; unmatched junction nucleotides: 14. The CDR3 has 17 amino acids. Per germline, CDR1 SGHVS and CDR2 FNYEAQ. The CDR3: CASSLSLAGTERGEQYF. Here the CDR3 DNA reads TGTGCCAGCAGCTTATCACTAGCGGGGACAGAGCGTGGTGAGCAGTACTTC.

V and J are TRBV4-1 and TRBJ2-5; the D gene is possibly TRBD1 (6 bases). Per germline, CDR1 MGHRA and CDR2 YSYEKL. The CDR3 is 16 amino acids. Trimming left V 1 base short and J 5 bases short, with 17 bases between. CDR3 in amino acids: CASSQVLVQGRETQYF. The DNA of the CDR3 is TGCGCCAGCAGCCAAGTCCTTGTACAGGGCCGGGAGACCCAGTACTTC.

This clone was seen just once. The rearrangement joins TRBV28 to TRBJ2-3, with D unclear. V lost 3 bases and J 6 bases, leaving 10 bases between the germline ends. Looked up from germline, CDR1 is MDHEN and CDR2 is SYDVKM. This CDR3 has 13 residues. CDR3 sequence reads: CASSFLTPDTQYF. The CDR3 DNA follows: TGTGCCAGCAGTTTTTTGACTCCGGATACGCAGTATTTT.

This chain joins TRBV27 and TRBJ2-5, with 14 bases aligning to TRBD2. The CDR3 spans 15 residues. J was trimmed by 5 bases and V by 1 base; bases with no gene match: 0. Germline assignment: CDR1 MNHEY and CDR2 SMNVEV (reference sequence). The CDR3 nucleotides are TGTGCCAGCAGTTTATGGACTAGCGGGAGGGAGACCCAGTACTTC. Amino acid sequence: CASSLWTSGRETQYF.

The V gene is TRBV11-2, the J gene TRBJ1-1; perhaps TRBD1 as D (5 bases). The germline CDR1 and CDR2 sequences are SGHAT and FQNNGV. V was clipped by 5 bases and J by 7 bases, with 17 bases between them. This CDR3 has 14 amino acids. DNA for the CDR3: TGTGCCAGCAGCCCAGGGAGGCGGGGAAATGAAGCTTTCTTT. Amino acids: CASSPGRRGNEAFF.

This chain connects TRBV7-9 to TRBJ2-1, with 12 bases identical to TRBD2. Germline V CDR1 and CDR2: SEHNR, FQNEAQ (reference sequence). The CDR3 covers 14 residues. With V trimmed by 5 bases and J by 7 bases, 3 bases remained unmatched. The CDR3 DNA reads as TGTGCCAGCAGCCGGACTAGCGGGACTAATGAGCAGTTCTTC. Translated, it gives CASSRTSGTNEQFF. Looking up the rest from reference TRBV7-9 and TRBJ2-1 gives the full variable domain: DTGVSQNPRHKITKRGQNVTFRCDPISEHNRLYWYRQTLGQGPEFLTYFQNEAQLEKSRLLSDRFSAERPKGSFSTLEIQRTEQGDSAMYLCASSRTSGTNEQFFGPGTRLTVL.

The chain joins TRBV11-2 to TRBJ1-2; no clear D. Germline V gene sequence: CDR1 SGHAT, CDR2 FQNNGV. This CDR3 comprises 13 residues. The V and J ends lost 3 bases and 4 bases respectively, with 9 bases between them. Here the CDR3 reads CASSFGPSYGYTF. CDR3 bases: TGTGCCAGCAGCTTTGGGCCAAGCTATGGCTACACCTTC.

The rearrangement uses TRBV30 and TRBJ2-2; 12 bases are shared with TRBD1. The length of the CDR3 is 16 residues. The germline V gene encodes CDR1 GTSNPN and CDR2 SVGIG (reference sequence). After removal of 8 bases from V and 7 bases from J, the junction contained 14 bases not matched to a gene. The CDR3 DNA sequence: TGTGCCGGGCGATTCGGGACAGGGGGCGATATCGGGGAGCTGTTTTTT. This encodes CAGRFGTGGDIGELFF.

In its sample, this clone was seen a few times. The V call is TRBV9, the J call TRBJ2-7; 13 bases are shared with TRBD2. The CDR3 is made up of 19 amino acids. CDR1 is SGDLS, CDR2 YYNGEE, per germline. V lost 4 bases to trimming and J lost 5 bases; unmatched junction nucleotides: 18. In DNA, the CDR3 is TGTGCCAGCAGCCCCCGGGACTTAGGACTAGCGGGAGACCCGAACGAGCAGTACTTC. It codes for CASSPRDLGLAGDPNEQYF. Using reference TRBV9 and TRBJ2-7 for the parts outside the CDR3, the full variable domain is DSGVTQTPKHLITATGQRVTLRCSPRSGDLSVYWYQQSLDQGLQFLIQYYNGEERAKGNILERFSAQQFPDLHSELNLSSLELGDSALYFCASSPRDLGLAGDPNEQYFGPGTRLTVT.

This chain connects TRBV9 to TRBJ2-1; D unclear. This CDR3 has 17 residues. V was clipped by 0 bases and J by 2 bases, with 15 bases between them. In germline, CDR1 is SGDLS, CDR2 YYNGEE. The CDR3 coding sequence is TGTGCCAGCAGCGTAGCTCCGCAGGCCGGAACCTACAATGAGCAGTTCTTC. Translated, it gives CASSVAPQAGTYNEQFF.